Following are 13 T cell receptor beta chains from one sample sequenced in a study of blood T cell repertoires in COVID-19. Method: immunoSEQ multiplex PCR; TCRdb's copy keeps in-frame clones and lacks some. Found here are 70,000 or so clones, 79% of them singletons; the top ten hold approximately 15%. Material for sequencing was peripheral blood. Every receptor here comes from a man in his 60s with acute or convalescent COVID-19.

The chain is built from TRBV7-9 and TRBJ1-1, with D hard to call. Germline CDR1 is SEHNR and CDR2 is FQNEAQ (reference sequence). V lost 3 bases, J lost 1 base, and 6 bases lay in between. The CDR3 totals 13 residues. CDR3 region: CASSFQENTEAFF. As DNA, the CDR3 is TGTGCCAGCAGCTTTCAGGAGAACACTGAAGCTTTCTTT. Full variable domain (rest looked up from reference TRBV7-9 and TRBJ1-1): DTGVSQNPRHKITKRGQNVTFRCDPISEHNRLYWYRQTLGQGPEFLTYFQNEAQLEKSRLLSDRFSAERPKGSFSTLEIQRTEQGDSAMYLCASSFQENTEAFFGQGTRLTVV.

The J gene is TRBJ2-3, the V gene TRBV27, with D possibly TRBD2 on 7 matching bases. With 0 bases removed from V and 0 bases from J, the gap between germline ends came to 13 bases. Germline V lookup: CDR1 MNHEY, CDR2 SMNVEV (reference sequence). This CDR3 contains 17 residues. Here the CDR3 reads CASSLSGGGYSTDTQYF. CDR3 in DNA: TGTGCCAGCAGTTTATCAGGCGGGGGCTATAGCACAGATACGCAGTATTTT.

V and J are TRBV19 and TRBJ1-1; 9 bases agree with TRBD1. Germline CDR1 LNHDA, CDR2 SQIVND (reference sequence). The CDR3 totals 15 residues. Trimming cost V 8 bases and J 5 bases; bases outside gene matches: 12. CDR3 residues: CASQSGTGIRTEAFF. CDR3 nucleotide sequence: TGTGCCAGTCAGTCTGGGACAGGGATTAGGACTGAAGCTTTCTTT.

The J gene is TRBJ2-1, the V gene TRBV10-2; TRBD2 matches 11 bases. The CDR3 runs 14 residues. The germline gives CDR1 WSHSY, CDR2 SAAADI. V was pared by 8 bases and J by 6 bases, with 6 bases of the junction left unmatched. This CDR3 is CASGGSGGANEQFF. CDR3 DNA sequence: TGCGCCAGCGGAGGTAGCGGGGGGGCCAATGAGCAGTTCTTC.

The rearrangement links TRBV4-2 to TRBJ2-7; D may be TRBD1 (6 bases). The CDR3 has 15 residues. Germline V gene sequence: CDR1 LGHNA, CDR2 YNFKEQ. The V end was cut by 4 bases, the J end by 2 bases, with 15 bases between. In DNA, the CDR3 is TGTGCCAGCAGCCTCAACTACGGGACACCCTACGAGCAGTACTTC. It is translated as CASSLNYGTPYEQYF.

This clone appeared a single time. The gene calls are TRBV7-9 and TRBJ1-5, with 7 positions matching TRBD1. V was clipped by 4 bases and J by 4 bases; unmatched bases: 7. The CDR3 length is 15 residues. Germline CDR1 is SEHNR and CDR2 is FQNEAQ (reference sequence). CDR3 region: CASSSNRGRNQPQHF. The CDR3 bases are TGTGCCAGCAGCTCCAACAGGGGCAGGAATCAGCCCCAGCATTTT.

The rearrangement uses TRBV7-9 and TRBJ2-1; possible D gene TRBD1, 6 bases. Germline lookup yields CDR1 SEHNR and CDR2 FQNEAQ (reference sequence). V lost 0 bases, J lost 8 bases, and 11 bases lay in between. The CDR3 extends over 14 amino acids. This CDR3 reads CASSLAQGEDEQFF. DNA of the CDR3: TGTGCCAGCAGCTTAGCACAGGGCGAAGATGAGCAGTTCTTC.

CDR3 sequence: CASSALREGNTEAFF. DNA for the CDR3: TGTGCCAGTAGTGCCCTCAGGGAGGGGAACACTGAAGCTTTCTTT. This chain links TRBV19 with TRBJ1-1, with D tentatively TRBD1 (5 bases). Germline-derived CDR1 and CDR2 are LNHDA and SQIVND (reference sequence). V lost 5 bases to trimming and J lost 1 base, with 14 bases between them. The CDR3 covers 15 residues.

V and J are TRBV3-1 (or the pseudogene TRBV3-2) and TRBJ1-1, with a tentative D call TRBD1 (5 bases). Germline V gene data show CDR1 as LGHDT and CDR2 as YNNKEL (reference sequence). The V end was cut by 2 bases, the J end by 12 bases, with 16 bases between. CDR3 length equals 13 residues. The CDR3 DNA reads TGTGCCAGCAGCCAATCCTTGGGGGGTTGGCCTTTCTTT. This translates into CASSQSLGGWPFF.

This chain connects TRBV21-1 to TRBJ2-1; whether TRBD1, the table's D call, matches the DNA was not checked. TRBV21-1 is recorded as a pseudogene. CDR3 length equals 18 residues. The CDR3 DNA is TGTGCCAGCAGCAAATCGGAAGACCTGGACAGGACCTACAATGAGCAGTTCTTC. It translates to CASSKSEDLDRTYNEQFF.

The rearrangement uses TRBV7-6 and TRBJ2-1; 8 positions match TRBD2. V shed 2 bases and J 2 bases; nucleotides not matched to a gene: 2. Germline-derived CDR1 and CDR2 are SGHVS and FNYEAQ. The CDR3 length is 15 residues. CDR3 coding DNA: TGTGCCAGCAGCTTATCGGGGGGGGCCTACAATGAGCAGTTCTTC. Protein product: CASSLSGGAYNEQFF.

This clone showed up just a few times. The chain uses TRBV5-1 and TRBJ1-2; no clear D gene. From germline, CDR1 is SGHRS and CDR2 YFSETQ. V was clipped by 3 bases and J by 2 bases, with 11 bases between them. The CDR3 spans 14 residues. This CDR3 reads CASSSLRANYGYTF. CDR3 DNA: TGCGCCAGCAGCTCCCTGAGGGCGAACTATGGCTACACCTTC.

V is TRBV27 and J is TRBJ1-2; D might be TRBD1 (5 bases). Trimming removed 4 bases from V and 7 bases from J, with 16 bases in between. This CDR3 is built from 14 residues. Germline V gene sequence: CDR1 MNHEY, CDR2 SMNVEV (reference sequence). The CDR3: CASSSGGRFGGYTF. Here the CDR3 DNA reads TGTGCCAGCAGTTCGGGGGGAAGATTTGGTGGCTACACCTTC.